This passage covers 5 T cell receptor beta chains from one sample sequenced in a study of blood T cell repertoires in COVID-19 (dated by TCRdb to about 2020). Receptor libraries were prepared by the immunoSEQ multiplex PCR assay. TCRdb carries this immuneACCESS record with in-frame sequences only. Its versions omit some clonotypes, under half of them owing to an unresolved V gene in the studies checked, with the rest unexplained. The sample data list approximately 270,000 clones, and 86% of these were observed just once. Over 8% of the sample rests with the top ten. The source material was peripheral blood. The receptors stem from a middle-aged man with active or convalescent COVID-19.

The V call is TRBV24-1, the J call TRBJ2-1; the match to TRBD1 covers 8 bases. Germline V lookup: CDR1 KGHDR, CDR2 SFDVKD. Unmatched junction bases numbered 12, after V lost 7 bases and J lost 8 bases. The CDR3 runs 15 residues. This chain's CDR3 is CATRADRGEADEQFF. CDR3 nucleotides: TGTGCCACCAGGGCTGACAGGGGTGAAGCGGATGAGCAGTTCTTC.

The chain combines TRBV29-1 with TRBJ2-7; 9 bases are shared with TRBD2. The CDR3 is 13 residues long. After removal of 4 bases from V and 0 bases from J, the junction contained 1 base not matched to a gene. CDR1 is SQVTM, CDR2 ANQGSEA, per germline. DNA for the CDR3: TGCAGCGTTGCGACTAGCGGCTCCTACGAGCAGTACTTC. It encodes CSVATSGSYEQYF.

This clone was found a few times. The chain carries TRBV4-2 and TRBJ2-2; D possibly corresponds to TRBD1 (6 bases). Per germline, CDR1 LGHNA and CDR2 YNFKEQ. The CDR3 extends over 16 amino acids. Trimming took off 0 bases at V and 7 bases at J, with 15 bases between the two ends. The CDR3 nucleotides are TGTGCCAGCAGCCAAGATGTCTCAGGGGTAGGCGGGGAGCTGTTTTTT. It translates to CASSQDVSGVGGELFF.

This chain uses TRBV28 with TRBJ1-1; D is ambiguous. Germline values: CDR1 MDHEN, CDR2 SYDVKM. V lost 5 bases and J lost 4, with 5 bases in between. The CDR3 totals 11 residues. The CDR3 DNA reads as TGTGCCAGCAGTCCCCGCACTGAAGCTTTCTTT. This sequence encodes CASSPRTEAFF. Full variable domain (missing parts from reference TRBV28 and TRBJ1-1): DVKVTQSSRYLVKRTGEKVFLECVQDMDHENMFWYRQDPGLGLRLIYFSYDVKMKEKGDIPEGYSVSREKKERFSLILESASTNQTSMYLCASSPRTEAFFGQGTRLTVV.

The V gene is TRBV14, the J gene TRBJ1-1; 11 bases match TRBD1. Looked up from germline, CDR1 is SGHDN and CDR2 is FVKESK. Trimming removed 4 bases from V and 2 bases from J; junction bases left unmatched: 3. The CDR3 runs to 15 residues. Written as DNA, the CDR3 is TGTGCCAGCAGCCCCGGGACAGGGGGAAACACTGAAGCTTTCTTT. It yields the protein CASSPGTGGNTEAFF.